This T cell receptor beta chain came from a study of radiotherapy plus CTLA-4 blockade in lung cancer. The study, taken as a whole, reports: Blood saw expansion of tumor-derived TCR clones after radiotherapy plus ipilimumab.

Focal radiation was given together with CTLA-4 blockade (ipilimumab) to patients with chemo-refractory metastatic non-small-cell lung cancer. The germline CDR1 and CDR2 sequences are SGHDT and YYEEEE. CDR3 length: 15 amino acids. V lost 5 bases and J lost 1; bases outside the gene matches: 4. Sequencing was performed with immunoSEQ multiplex PCR; in TCRdb, only in-frame clones are kept and a portion is missing. The sample holds more than 90,000 clones, about four fifths seen once. As concerns this clone: Its antigen is unidentified.

The sequences come from peripheral blood, collected from a patient treated with radiotherapy plus ipilimumab. The clonotype originates from a human donor with non-small cell lung cancer who had a partial response to radiotherapy plus ipilimumab. The chain has TRBV5-6 and TRBJ2-3, with 10 bases matching TRBD2. CDR3 residues: CASSPLAGGTDTQYF. CDR3 nucleotide sequence: TGTGCCAGCAGTCCGCTAGCGGGAGGCACAGATACGCAGTATTTT.